The present entry profiles one T cell receptor (beta chain) with its context. Its antigen is as yet unknown. Germline V gene data show CDR1 as SGHAT and CDR2 as FQNNGV. The germline V and J ends were trimmed by 6 bases and 0 bases, with 17 bases remaining between them. The CDR3 totals 16 residues. The sample originates from a study of CD8+ T cells in alopecia areata. Study-level information: Those patients who were treated received oral tofacitinib, which was given at 5 to 10 mg twice daily for moderate-to-severe alopecia areata. Study results and limitations: Normal scalp showed lower clonality than lesional scalp, especially alopecia totalis/universalis.

cDNA serving as the sequencing template came from extracted, reverse transcribed RNA. TCRdb's copy holds only in-frame clones and misses some; the assay was immunoSEQ multiplex PCR. The sample has around 200,000 clones, around 50% seen once. Treatment denoted: oral pan-JAK inhibitor, 5-10 mg twice daily. Individuals with alopecia areata gave both lesional scalp punch biopsies and peripheral blood for collection. The sorting of PBMCs gave CD4+ and CD8+ T cells. Sequencing was performed on CD8+ T cells sorted from blood, taken at week 24, from a patient treated with tofacitinib. This receptor was identified in a human donor with alopecia areata. The J gene is TRBJ2-5, the V gene TRBV11-2; D may be TRBD2 (7 bases). The CDR3 sequence: CASRLLGGAYQETQYF. The CDR3 coding sequence is TGTGCCAGCAGGCTATTGGGGGGGGCGTACCAAGAGACCCAGTACTTC.